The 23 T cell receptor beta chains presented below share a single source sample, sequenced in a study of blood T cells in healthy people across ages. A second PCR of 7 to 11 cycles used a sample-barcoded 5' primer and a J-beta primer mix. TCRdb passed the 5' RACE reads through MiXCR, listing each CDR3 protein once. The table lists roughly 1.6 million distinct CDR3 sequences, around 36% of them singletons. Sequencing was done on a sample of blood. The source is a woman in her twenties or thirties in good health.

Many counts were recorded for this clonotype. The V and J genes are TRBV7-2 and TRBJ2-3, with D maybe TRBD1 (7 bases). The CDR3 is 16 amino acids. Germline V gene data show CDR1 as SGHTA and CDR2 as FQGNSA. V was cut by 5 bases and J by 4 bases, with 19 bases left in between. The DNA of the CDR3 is TGTGCCAGCAGCCCCACCCTTGGAGGGGGCGCAGATACGCAGTATTTT. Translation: CASSPTLGGGADTQYF.

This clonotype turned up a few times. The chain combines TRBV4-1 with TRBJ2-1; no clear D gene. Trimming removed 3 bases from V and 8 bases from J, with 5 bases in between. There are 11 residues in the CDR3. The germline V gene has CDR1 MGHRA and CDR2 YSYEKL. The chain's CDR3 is CASSQLYEQFF. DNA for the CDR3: TGCGCCAGCAGCCAGCTCTATGAGCAGTTCTTC.

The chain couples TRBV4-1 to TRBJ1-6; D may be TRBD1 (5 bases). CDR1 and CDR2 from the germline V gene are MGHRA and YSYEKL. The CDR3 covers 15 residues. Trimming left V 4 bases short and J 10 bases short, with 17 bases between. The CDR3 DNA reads TGCGCCAGCAGCCGAGTGCTAGGGGTGCGGTCACCCCTCCACTTT. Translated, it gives CASSRVLGVRSPLHF.

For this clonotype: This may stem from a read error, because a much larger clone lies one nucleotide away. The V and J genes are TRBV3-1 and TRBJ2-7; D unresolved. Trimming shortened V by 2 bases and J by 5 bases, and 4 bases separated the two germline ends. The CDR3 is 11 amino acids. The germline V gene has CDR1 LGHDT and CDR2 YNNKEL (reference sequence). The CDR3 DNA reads TGTGCCAGCAGCCAAAAGCACGAGCAGTACTTC. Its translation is CASSQKHEQYF.

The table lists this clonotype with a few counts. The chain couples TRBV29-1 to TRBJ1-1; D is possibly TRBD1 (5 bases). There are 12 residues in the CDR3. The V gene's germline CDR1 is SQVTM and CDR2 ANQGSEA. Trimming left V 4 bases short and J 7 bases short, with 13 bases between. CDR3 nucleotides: TGCAGCGTTGCTAAGGGGAACCTTGAAGCTTTCTTT. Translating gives CSVAKGNLEAFF.

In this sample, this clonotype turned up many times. The CDR3 DNA reads TGCGCCAGCAGCCAATGGGGGGCCGGGAAAAACATTCAGTACTTC. This sequence encodes CASSQWGAGKNIQYF. The rearrangement joins TRBV4-1 to TRBJ2-4; tentatively, D is TRBD1 or TRBD2 (6 bases each). Looked up from germline, CDR1 is MGHRA and CDR2 is YSYEKL. The length of the CDR3 is 15 residues. V was pared by 2 bases and J by 4 bases, with 12 bases between.

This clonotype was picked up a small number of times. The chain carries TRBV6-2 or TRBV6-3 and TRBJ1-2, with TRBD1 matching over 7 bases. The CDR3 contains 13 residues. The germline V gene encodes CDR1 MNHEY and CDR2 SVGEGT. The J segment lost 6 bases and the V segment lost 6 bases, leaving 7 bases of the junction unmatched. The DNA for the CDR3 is TGTGCCAGCAGAGCAGCCGGGACAGATGGCTACACCTTC. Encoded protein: CASRAAGTDGYTF.

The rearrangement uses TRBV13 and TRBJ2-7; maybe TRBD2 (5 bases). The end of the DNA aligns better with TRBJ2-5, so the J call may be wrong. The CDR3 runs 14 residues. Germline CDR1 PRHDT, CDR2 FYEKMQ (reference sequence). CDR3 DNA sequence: TGTGCCAGCAGCCCTTACGGGATCGGGGAGACCCAGTACTTC. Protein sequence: CASSPYGIGETQYF.

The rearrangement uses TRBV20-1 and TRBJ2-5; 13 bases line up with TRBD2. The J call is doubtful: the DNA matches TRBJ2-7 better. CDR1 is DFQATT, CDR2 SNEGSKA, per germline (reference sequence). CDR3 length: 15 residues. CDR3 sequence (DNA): TGCAGTGCTGGTACTAGCGGGGGGGCTAGGTACGAGCAGTACTTC. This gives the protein CSAGTSGGARYEQYF.

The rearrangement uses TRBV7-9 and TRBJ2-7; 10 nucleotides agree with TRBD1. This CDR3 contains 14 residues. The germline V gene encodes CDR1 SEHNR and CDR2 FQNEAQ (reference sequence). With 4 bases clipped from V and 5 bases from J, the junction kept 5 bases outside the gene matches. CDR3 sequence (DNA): TGTGCCAGCAGCTGGGACAGGGGAGGAAACGAGCAGTACTTC. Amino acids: CASSWDRGGNEQYF. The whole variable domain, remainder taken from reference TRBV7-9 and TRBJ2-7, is DTGVSQNPRHKITKRGQNVTFRCDPISEHNRLYWYRQTLGQGPEFLTYFQNEAQLEKSRLLSDRFSAERPKGSFSTLEIQRTEQGDSAMYLCASSWDRGGNEQYFGPGTRLTVT.

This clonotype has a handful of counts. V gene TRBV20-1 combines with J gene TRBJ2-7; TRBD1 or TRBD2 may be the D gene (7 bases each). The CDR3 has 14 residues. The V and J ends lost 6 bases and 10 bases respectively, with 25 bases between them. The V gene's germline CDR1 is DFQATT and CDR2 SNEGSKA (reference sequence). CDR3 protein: CSANQQGGAEVQYF. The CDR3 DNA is TGCAGTGCAAACCAGCAGGGGGGGGCGGAGGTCCAGTACTTC.

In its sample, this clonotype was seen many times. The CDR3 nucleotides are TGCGCCAGCAGCCAAGATCAGGGAGGGGCCGGACAGGGGCACTATGGCTACACCTTC. This sequence encodes CASSQDQGGAGQGHYGYTF. The rearrangement uses TRBV4-1 and TRBJ1-2; 9 bases fit TRBD1. Germline V gives CDR1 MGHRA, CDR2 YSYEKL. The length of the CDR3 is 19 residues. V was clipped by 0 bases and J by 3 bases; unmatched bases: 14.

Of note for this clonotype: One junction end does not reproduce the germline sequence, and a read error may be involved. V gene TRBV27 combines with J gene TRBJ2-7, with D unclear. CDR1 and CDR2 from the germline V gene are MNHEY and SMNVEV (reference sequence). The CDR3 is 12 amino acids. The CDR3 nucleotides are TGTGCCAGCAGGGACCGAACCTACGGGCAGTACTTC. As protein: CASRDRTYGQYF.

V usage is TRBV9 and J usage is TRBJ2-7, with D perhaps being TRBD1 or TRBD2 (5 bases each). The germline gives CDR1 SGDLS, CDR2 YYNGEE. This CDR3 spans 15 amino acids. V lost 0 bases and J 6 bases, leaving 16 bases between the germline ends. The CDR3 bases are TGTGCCAGCAGCGTAGCTTGGGGACCGGACTGCGAGCAGTACTTC. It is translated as CASSVAWGPDCEQYF.

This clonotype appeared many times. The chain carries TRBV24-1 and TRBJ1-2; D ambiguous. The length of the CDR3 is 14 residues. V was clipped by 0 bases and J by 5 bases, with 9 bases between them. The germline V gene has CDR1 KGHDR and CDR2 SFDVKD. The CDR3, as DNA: TGTGCCACCAGTGATTTGCCACGGACGTATGGCTACACCTTC. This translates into CATSDLPRTYGYTF.

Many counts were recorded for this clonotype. Here the CDR3 DNA reads TGCGCCAGCAGCTTACAGAAGTACCAAGAGACCCAGTACTTC. Its protein product is CASSLQKYQETQYF. The rearrangement uses TRBV5-1 and TRBJ2-5, with D hard to call. The CDR3 sequence is 14 residues long. Between the trimmed V and J ends, which lost 2 bases and 0 bases, there was a span of 8 bases. CDR1 is SGHRS and CDR2 is YFSETQ in the germline V gene.

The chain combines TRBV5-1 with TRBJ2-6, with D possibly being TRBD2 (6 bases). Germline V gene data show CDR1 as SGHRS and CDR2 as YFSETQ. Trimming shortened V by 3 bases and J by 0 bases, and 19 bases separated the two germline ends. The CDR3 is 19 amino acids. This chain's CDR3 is CASSWGRRGLSSGANVLTF. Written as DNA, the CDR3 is TGCGCCAGCAGCTGGGGACGGCGGGGCTTAAGCTCTGGGGCCAACGTCCTGACTTTC.

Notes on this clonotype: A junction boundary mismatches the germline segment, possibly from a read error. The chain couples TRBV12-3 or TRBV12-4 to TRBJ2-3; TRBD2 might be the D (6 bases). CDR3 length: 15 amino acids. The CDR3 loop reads CASSGTGLGTDAQYF. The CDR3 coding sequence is TGTGCCAGCAGTGGGACGGGACTGGGCACAGATGCGCAGTATTTT.

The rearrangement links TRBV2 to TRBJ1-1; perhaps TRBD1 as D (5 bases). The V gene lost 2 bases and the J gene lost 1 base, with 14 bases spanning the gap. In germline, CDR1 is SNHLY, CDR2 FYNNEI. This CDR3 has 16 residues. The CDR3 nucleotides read TGTGCCAGCAGTGAAAAGGGTCGGGGGAGGAACACTGAAGCTTTCTTT. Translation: CASSEKGRGRNTEAFF.

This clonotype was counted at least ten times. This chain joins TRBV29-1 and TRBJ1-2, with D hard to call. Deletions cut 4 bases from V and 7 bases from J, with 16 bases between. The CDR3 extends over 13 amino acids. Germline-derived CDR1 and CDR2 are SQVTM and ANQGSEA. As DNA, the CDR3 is TGCAGCGTTGGCCCCGGCGGGTCCTTTGGCTACACCTTC. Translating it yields CSVGPGGSFGYTF.

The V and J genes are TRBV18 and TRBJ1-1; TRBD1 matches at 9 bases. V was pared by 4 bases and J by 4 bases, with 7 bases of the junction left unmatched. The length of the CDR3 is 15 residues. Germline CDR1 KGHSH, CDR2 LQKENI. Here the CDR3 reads CASSQLLTGGTEAFF. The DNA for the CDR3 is TGTGCCAGCTCACAACTTTTGACAGGGGGCACTGAAGCTTTCTTT.

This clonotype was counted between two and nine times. CDR3 nucleotide sequence: TGTGCCAGCAGCTTAGCGGGGGACAGAGACACTGAAGCTTTCTTT. The encoded protein is CASSLAGDRDTEAFF. The V gene is TRBV13, the J gene TRBJ1-1; 7 bases fit TRBD1. Germline values: CDR1 PRHDT, CDR2 FYEKMQ (reference sequence). Trimming removed 1 base from V and 3 bases from J; junction bases left unmatched: 5. This CDR3 is built from 15 residues.

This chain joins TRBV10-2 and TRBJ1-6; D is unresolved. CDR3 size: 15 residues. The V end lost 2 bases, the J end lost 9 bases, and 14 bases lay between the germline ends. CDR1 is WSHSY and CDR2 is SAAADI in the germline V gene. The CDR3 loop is CASSEEGSFRSPLHF. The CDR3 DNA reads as TGCGCCAGCAGTGAGGAGGGCAGTTTTCGTTCACCCCTCCACTTT.